This T cell receptor (beta chain) is drawn from a study of blood T cell repertoires in COVID-19. Background on the study: Acute-phase and convalescent COVID-19 samples originated in the United States, Italy and Spain.

The ends lost 4 bases at V and 2 bases at J; junction bases unmatched: 23. Germline V gene sequence: CDR1 LNHDA, CDR2 SQIVND (reference sequence). The CDR3 sequence is 22 residues long. Under the authors' procedure: How many nucleated cells were present was estimated from reference gene primer amplification. TCRdb keeps only in-frame clones here, not all; method: immunoSEQ multiplex PCR. V and J calls and clone size are given by that table; D and trimming were obtained from the DNA. Here the sample spans around 700,000 clones, over 80% being singletons. The sequencing input was peripheral blood. This sequence joins TRBV19 and TRBJ1-3; 10 bases align to TRBD1. This TCR came from a woman aged 18-29 years with acute or convalescent COVID-19. Here the CDR3 reads CASSTKFWTGGNEASTGNTIYF. DNA of the CDR3: TGTGCCAGTAGTACGAAATTCTGGACAGGGGGAAACGAAGCCTCCACTGGAAACACCATATATTTT.